Below, 24 T cell receptor beta chains from the same sample are listed, as sequenced in a study of T cells after yellow fever vaccination. TCRdb fed the 5' RACE reads into MiXCR, producing one record per CDR3 protein. The sample lists 300,000 to 400,000 distinct CDR3 sequences; 3.5% to 4.5% were seen once. The sequencing here drew on PBMCs, taken 5 days after the yellow fever booster vaccination. The receptor source for this set is a man aged 18 to 30 who received the YFV17D yellow fever vaccine.

This clonotype was picked up many times. The chain couples TRBV5-6 to TRBJ2-7; D unclear. This CDR3 has 12 residues. Trimming stripped 0 bases from V and 5 bases from J, with 6 bases between. CDR1 is SGHDT and CDR2 is YYEEEE in the germline V gene. This CDR3 reads CASSLAFHEQYF. The CDR3 DNA sequence: TGTGCCAGCAGCTTGGCTTTCCACGAGCAGTACTTC. The full variable domain, its missing parts supplied by reference TRBV5-6 and TRBJ2-7, is DAGVTQSPTHLIKTRGQQVTLRCSPKSGHDTVSWYQQALGQGPQFIFQYYEEEERQRGNFPDRFSGHQFPNYSSELNVNALLLGDSALYLCASSLAFHEQYFGPGTRLTVT.

At least ten counts were recorded for this clonotype. The chain joins TRBV7-9 to TRBJ2-1, with 7 nucleotides matching TRBD2. The germline V gene has CDR1 SEHNR and CDR2 FQNEAQ (reference sequence). V dropped 8 bases and J dropped 4; count of bases not matched to a gene: 5. The CDR3 runs to 13 residues. The CDR3 spells CASRDYNYNEQFF. CDR3 bases: TGTGCCAGCCGGGACTATAATTACAATGAGCAGTTCTTC.

This clonotype was picked up a small number of times. This chain joins TRBV5-4 and TRBJ2-3; possibly TRBD2 for D (5 bases). V lost 5 bases and J lost 2, with 12 bases in between. The CDR3 contains 14 residues. The V gene's germline CDR1 is SGHNT and CDR2 YYREEE (reference sequence). Written as DNA, the CDR3 is TGTGCCAGCAGTCACGAGAGGGTCACAGATACGCAGTATTTT. Translation: CASSHERVTDTQYF.

The V and J genes are TRBV5-1 and TRBJ1-4; the match to TRBD1 covers 7 bases. V lost 4 bases and J lost 7; bases outside the gene matches: 7. The length of the CDR3 is 14 residues. Germline V lookup: CDR1 SGHRS, CDR2 YFSETQ. The CDR3 coding sequence is TGCGCCAGCAGCCTAACTGACAGGGCTGAAAAACTGTTTTTT. It is translated as CASSLTDRAEKLFF.

This clonotype occurred many times. The rearrangement links TRBV19 to TRBJ1-2; D call uncertain. The germline V and J ends were trimmed by 1 base and 10 bases, with 7 bases remaining between them. The CDR3 sequence is 11 residues long. The germline CDR1 and CDR2 sequences are LNHDA and SQIVND (reference sequence). The CDR3 nucleotides read TGTGCCAGTAGTATAGGGGAGGCCTACACCTTC. This codes for CASSIGEAYTF.

The V gene is TRBV7-6, the J gene TRBJ1-2; the D is unclear. Germline CDR1 and CDR2: SGHVS and FNYEAQ. Trimming cost V 1 base and J 3 bases, with 6 bases left between them. The CDR3 is made up of 13 amino acids. CDR3 nucleotide sequence: TGTGCCAGCAGCTTAGGACTGGACTATGGCTACACCTTC. Translation gives CASSLGLDYGYTF.

This clonotype was counted ten times or more. The gene calls are TRBV5-1 and TRBJ1-2; D is ambiguous. The CDR3 contains 14 residues. CDR1 is SGHRS and CDR2 is YFSETQ in the germline V gene. V lost 1 base and J lost 3, with 10 bases in between. The DNA for the CDR3 is TGCGCCAGCAGCTTGTTCCCCGGGGACTATGGCTACACCTTC. Protein sequence: CASSLFPGDYGYTF.

The gene calls are TRBV5-5 and TRBJ2-7; 8 nucleotides line up with TRBD2. The V gene's germline CDR1 is SGHKS and CDR2 YYEKEE (reference sequence). The J segment lost 6 bases and the V segment lost 4 bases, leaving 9 bases of the junction unmatched. This CDR3 comprises 14 residues. The CDR3 here is CASSMAGTRFEQYV. Here the CDR3 DNA reads TGTGCCAGCAGCATGGCCGGGACTAGATTCGAGCAGTACGTC.

This clonotype showed up many times. The chain is built from TRBV12-3 or TRBV12-4 and TRBJ1-6; D remains ambiguous. Between the trimmed V and J ends, which lost 6 bases and 6 bases, there was a span of 18 bases. The CDR3 consists of 16 residues. CDR3 in amino acids: CASRRDGAYLNSPLHF. The CDR3 DNA reads TGTGCCAGCAGACGAGACGGAGCTTACCTTAATTCACCCCTCCACTTT.

The chain couples TRBV19 to TRBJ1-6, with TRBD1 matching 10 bases. CDR1 is LNHDA, CDR2 SQIVND, per germline (reference sequence). This CDR3 has 14 residues. The J segment lost 7 bases and the V segment lost 6 bases, leaving 3 bases of the junction unmatched. In nucleotides, the CDR3 is TGTGCCAGTAGGGACAGGGGGAAGAATTCACCCCTCCACTTT. Translation gives CASRDRGKNSPLHF.

The table lists this clonotype with many counts. The chain has TRBV5-1 and TRBJ2-5; the match to TRBD1 covers 8 bases. The CDR3 spans 14 residues. Trimming at V came to 4 bases and at J to 4 bases, leaving 6 bases not matched to a gene. The germline gives CDR1 SGHRS, CDR2 YFSETQ. The CDR3 sequence: CASSPRTGRETQYF. Here the CDR3 DNA reads TGCGCCAGCAGCCCCAGGACAGGGCGAGAGACCCAGTACTTC.

This clonotype was found many times. V usage is TRBV7-9 and J usage is TRBJ2-3; D ambiguous. Trimming pared 1 base from V and 13 bases from J, leaving 12 bases between. This CDR3 contains 12 residues. CDR1 and CDR2 (germline): SEHNR, FQNEAQ (reference sequence). CDR3 nucleotide sequence: TGTGCCAGCAGCTTAGATTGGCGCCTGAAGTATTTT. It yields the protein CASSLDWRLKYF. The full variable domain, its missing parts supplied by reference TRBV7-9 and TRBJ2-3, is DTGVSQNPRHKITKRGQNVTFRCDPISEHNRLYWYRQTLGQGPEFLTYFQNEAQLEKSRLLSDRFSAERPKGSFSTLEIQRTEQGDSAMYLCASSLDWRLKYFGPGTRLTVL.

The chain recombines TRBV6-5 with TRBJ2-7; TRBD2 agrees at 9 bases. Unmatched junction bases numbered 4, after V lost 6 bases and J lost 1 base. The CDR3 is made up of 14 amino acids. Germline values: CDR1 MNHEY, CDR2 SVGAGI. The DNA of the CDR3 is TGTGCCAGCAGCTCTAGCGGGGATTCCTACGAGCAGTACTTC. Residues: CASSSSGDSYEQYF.

V and J are TRBV9 and TRBJ2-2; D is possibly TRBD2 (7 bases). The ends were cut back, 3 bases at V and 2 bases at J, with 17 bases in the middle. This CDR3 region has 17 residues. Germline V gene lookup returns CDR1 SGDLS and CDR2 YYNGEE. CDR3 coding DNA: TGTGCCAGCAGCGACCCCCGGGCGGGGGCAAACACCGGGGAGCTGTTTTTT. It encodes CASSDPRAGANTGELFF.

This clonotype was found many times. The rearrangement links TRBV5-5 to TRBJ2-1, with no clear D. The CDR3 totals 14 residues. V was cut by 4 bases and J by 0 bases, with 8 bases left in between. The V gene's germline CDR1 is SGHKS and CDR2 YYEKEE (reference sequence). DNA for the CDR3: TGTGCCAGCAGCCCCCCTAACTCCTACAATGAGCAGTTCTTC. Translated: CASSPPNSYNEQFF.

This rearrangement joins TRBV20-1 to TRBJ2-1, with 9 bases fitting TRBD2. V trimming: 6 bases; J trimming: 2 bases; junction bases outside the gene matches: 8. The germline CDR1 and CDR2 sequences are DFQATT and SNEGSKA (reference sequence). This CDR3 contains 15 residues. The CDR3 region has the DNA TGCAGTGCCCCTCGACTAGCGGAACCCTACAATGAGCAGTTCTTC. Translated: CSAPRLAEPYNEQFF.

There are many counts of this clonotype. The chain couples TRBV7-9 to TRBJ2-2; D unclear. The CDR3 length is 13 residues. V was trimmed by 8 bases and J by 4 bases, leaving 11 bases between them. Germline V lookup: CDR1 SEHNR, CDR2 FQNEAQ (reference sequence). CDR3 sequence reads: CASVERITGELFF. CDR3 coding DNA: TGTGCCAGCGTCGAGAGGATCACCGGGGAGCTGTTTTTT.

The V and J genes are TRBV20-1 and TRBJ2-3; 10 nucleotides line up with TRBD2. CDR3 size: 15 residues. Germline CDR1 reads DFQATT; CDR2 reads SNEGSKA (reference sequence). The J segment lost 4 bases and the V segment lost 6 bases, leaving 10 bases of the junction unmatched. The CDR3 nucleotides are TGCAGTGCGCCCGAAAGGACTAGCGGTTCAGATACGCAGTATTTT. It codes for CSAPERTSGSDTQYF.

This clonotype was picked up a small number of times. The chain combines TRBV7-6 with TRBJ1-1; 8 bases align to TRBD1. This CDR3 has 18 residues. The junction had 13 bases not matched to a gene; V was cut back by 4 bases and J by 0 bases. Germline lookup yields CDR1 SGHVS and CDR2 FNYEAQ. The CDR3 DNA sequence: TGTGCCAGCAGCTCCACCGGGTTCGACAGGGGTATGAACACTGAAGCTTTCTTT. Amino acid sequence: CASSSTGFDRGMNTEAFF.

The V and J genes are TRBV19 and TRBJ2-5; unclear D gene. V dropped 2 bases and J dropped 4 bases, with 14 bases sitting between them. The CDR3 is made up of 15 amino acids. Germline CDR1 LNHDA, CDR2 SQIVND (reference sequence). In DNA, the CDR3 is TGTGCCAGTAGTATAACTCGGGTCCGCGGAGAGACCCAGTACTTC. Translation gives CASSITRVRGETQYF.

This clonotype was recorded at least ten times. J is TRBJ1-1 and V is TRBV29-1; no definite D call. Trimming pared 1 base from V and 8 bases from J, leaving 20 bases between. The germline V gene has CDR1 SQVTM and CDR2 ANQGSEA. This CDR3 is 15 amino acids long. Written as DNA, the CDR3 is TGCAGCGTTGAAGTAATTCCGAAGGCATCGATAGAAGCTTTCTTT. It specifies CSVEVIPKASIEAFF.

This sequence joins TRBV20-1 and TRBJ2-1; maybe TRBD2 (6 bases). Germline-derived CDR1 and CDR2 are DFQATT and SNEGSKA (reference sequence). The CDR3 has 16 amino acids. Trimming pared 1 base from V and 0 bases from J, leaving 13 bases between. In nucleotides, the CDR3 is TGCAGTGCTAGAGGAAACCGGGGGAGCTCCTACAATGAGCAGTTCTTC. Translating it yields CSARGNRGSSYNEQFF.

The rearrangement joins TRBV6-2 or TRBV6-3 to TRBJ2-2; D unclear. This CDR3 is 14 amino acids long. The V gene's germline CDR1 is MNHEY and CDR2 SVGEGT. Trimming left V 6 bases short and J 1 base short, with 9 bases between. In DNA, the CDR3 is TGTGCCAGCAGCGATACGGGGAACACCGGGGAGCTGTTTTTT. It encodes CASSDTGNTGELFF.

This clonotype was recorded many times. V usage is TRBV7-2 and J usage is TRBJ1-1, with 7 bases that match TRBD1. The V gene end was trimmed by 3 bases and the J gene end by 1 base; junction bases not matched to a gene: 5. The germline CDR1 and CDR2 sequences are SGHTA and FQGNSA. This CDR3 is built from 15 residues. The CDR3 nucleotides are TGTGCCAGCAGCTTGGGGACAGCCAAGAACACTGAAGCTTTCTTT. Protein product: CASSLGTAKNTEAFF. Combining the CDR3 with reference TRBV7-2 and TRBJ1-1 gives the whole variable domain GAGVSQSPSNKVTEKGKDVELRCDPISGHTALYWYRQSLGQGLEFLIYFQGNSAPDKSGLPSDRFSAERTGGSVSTLTIQRTQQEDSAVYLCASSLGTAKNTEAFFGQGTRLTVV.